The sequence of this TCR beta chain was determined in a study of identical twins. The V gene end was trimmed by 0 bases and the J gene end by 3 bases; junction bases not matched to a gene: 5. The CDR3 runs 15 residues. In germline, CDR1 is DFQATT, CDR2 SNEGSKA (reference sequence). A universal primer binding site was introduced by template switching. The final cDNA contained unique molecular identifiers. TCRdb reanalysed the 5' RACE reads using MiXCR and keeps one entry per CDR3 protein. The sample lists 500,000 to 600,000 distinct CDR3 sequences, roughly a fifth occurring once. Another study also made use of these data, one on T cells expressing NK-cell markers. From that study: Sequencing covered eight donors, seven HCMV-seropositive and one seronegative. Top CD8+ clonotypes included the dominant CD3+CD56+NKG2C+ clonotypes in several donors.

The chain joins TRBV20-1 to TRBJ2-7, with 10 bases lining up with TRBD1. The specimen sequenced was CD4+ T cells sorted from blood. This receptor was obtained from a woman aged 18 to 35 in good health. CDR3 bases: TGCAGTGCTAGAGACCCGGGACAGGGGAACTACGAGCAGTACTTC. Its protein is CSARDPGQGNYEQYF.